This TCR beta chain was sequenced for a study of T-cell memory formation after mild COVID-19. J lost 2 bases, V lost 2 bases, and 6 bases had no gene match. The CDR3 totals 15 residues. MiXCR, run by TCRdb on the 5' RACE reads, gives a single entry per CDR3 protein. The table includes some 250,000 distinct CDR3 sequences, around 17% detected once. Sequenced input: PBMCs or a T cell subset sorted from them (not recorded which). This chain uses TRBV12-3 or TRBV12-4 with TRBJ2-7; 7 bases agree with TRBD1. The clonotype comes from a man between 18 and 29 years old who had mild COVID-19 (a few samples of this study predate the infection). Cell type and time point are not known. The CDR3 is CASSLRGQGAYEQYV. In nucleotides, the CDR3 is TGTGCCAGCAGTTTAAGGGGTCAGGGGGCCTACGAGCAGTACGTC.